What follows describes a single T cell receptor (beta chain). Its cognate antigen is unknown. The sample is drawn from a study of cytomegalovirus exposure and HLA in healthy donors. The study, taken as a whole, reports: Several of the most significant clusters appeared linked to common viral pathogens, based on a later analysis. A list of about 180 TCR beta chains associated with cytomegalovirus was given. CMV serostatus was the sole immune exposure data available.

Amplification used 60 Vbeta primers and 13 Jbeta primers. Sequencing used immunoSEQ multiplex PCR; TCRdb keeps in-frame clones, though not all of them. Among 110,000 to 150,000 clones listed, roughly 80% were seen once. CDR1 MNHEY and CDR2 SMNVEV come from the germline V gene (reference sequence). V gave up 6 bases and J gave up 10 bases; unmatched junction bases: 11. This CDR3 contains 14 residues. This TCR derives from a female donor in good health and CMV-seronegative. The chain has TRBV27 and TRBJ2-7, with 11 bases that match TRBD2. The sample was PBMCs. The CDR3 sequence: CASSRATSGRFQYF. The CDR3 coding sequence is TGTGCCAGCAGCAGAGCTACTAGCGGGAGATTCCAGTACTTC.